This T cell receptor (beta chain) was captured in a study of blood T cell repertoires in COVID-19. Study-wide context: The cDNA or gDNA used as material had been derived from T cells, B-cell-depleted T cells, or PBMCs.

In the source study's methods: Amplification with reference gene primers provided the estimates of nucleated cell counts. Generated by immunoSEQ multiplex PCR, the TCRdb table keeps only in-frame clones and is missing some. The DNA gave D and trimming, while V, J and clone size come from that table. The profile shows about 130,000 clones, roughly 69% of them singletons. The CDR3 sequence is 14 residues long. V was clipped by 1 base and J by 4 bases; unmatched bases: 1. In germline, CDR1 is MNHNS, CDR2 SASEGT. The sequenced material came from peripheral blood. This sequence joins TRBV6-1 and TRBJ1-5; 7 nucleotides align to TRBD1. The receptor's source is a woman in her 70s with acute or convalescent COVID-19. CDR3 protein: CASSEVRGNQPQHF. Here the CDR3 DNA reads TGTGCCAGCAGTGAAGTCAGGGGGAATCAGCCCCAGCATTTT.